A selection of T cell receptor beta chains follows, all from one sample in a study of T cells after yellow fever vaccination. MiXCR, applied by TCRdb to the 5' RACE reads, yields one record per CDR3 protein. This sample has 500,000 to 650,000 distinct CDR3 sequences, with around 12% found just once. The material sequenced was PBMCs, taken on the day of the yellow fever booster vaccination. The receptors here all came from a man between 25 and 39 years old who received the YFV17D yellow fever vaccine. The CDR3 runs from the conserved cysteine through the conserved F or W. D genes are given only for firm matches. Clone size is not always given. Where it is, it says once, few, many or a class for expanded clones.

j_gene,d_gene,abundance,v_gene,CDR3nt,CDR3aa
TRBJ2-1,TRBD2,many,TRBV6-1,TGTGCCAGCAGGGAAACTAGCGGCAACTACAATGAGCAGTTCTTC,CASRETSGNYNEQFF
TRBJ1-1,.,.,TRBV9,TGTGCCAGCAGCCCGAGACGCCGGATCACTGAAGCTTTCTTT,CASSPRRRITEAFF
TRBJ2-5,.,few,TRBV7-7,TGTGCCAGCAGCCGAACACTGGGAGAACAAGAGACCCAGTACTTC,CASSRTLGEQETQYF
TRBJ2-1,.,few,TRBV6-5,TGTGCCAGCAGTCATCTAGCCTCCTACAATGAGCAGTTCTTC,CASSHLASYNEQFF
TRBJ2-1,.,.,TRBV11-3,TGTGCCAGCAGCTCCAAGGGGGGGAGGAAGCCCAATGAGCAGTTCTTC,CASSSKGGRKPNEQFF
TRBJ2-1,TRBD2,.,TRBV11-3,TGTGCCAGCAGCTTCGGCGGGAGCGGCCACAATGAGCAGTTCTTC,CASSFGGSGHNEQFF
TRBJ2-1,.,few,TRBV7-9,TGTGCCAGCATCGCCGGGACGCCCTTTGGTGAGCAGTTCTTC,CASIAGTPFGEQFF
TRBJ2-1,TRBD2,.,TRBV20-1,TGCTGCGCTAGAGATATTGTAGCGGGTATGGATGAGCAGTTCTTC,CCARDIVAGMDEQFF
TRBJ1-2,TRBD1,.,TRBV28,TGTGCCAGCAGTCTCAGGACAGGGACCACTAACTATGGCTACACCTTC,CASSLRTGTTNYGYTF
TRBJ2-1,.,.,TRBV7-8,TGTGCCAGCATCAAATTAGCGGAAACCTACAATGAGCAGTTCTTC,CASIKLAETYNEQFF
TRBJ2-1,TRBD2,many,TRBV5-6,TGTGCCAGCAGCTTGGGTGCGGGAGGGGCTGGGGGCTATGAGCAGTTCTTC,CASSLGAGGAGGYEQFF
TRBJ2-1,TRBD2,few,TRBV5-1,TGCGCCAGCAGCTTCTTACTAGCGGGAGGGGCCGGTGAGCAGTTCTTC,CASSFLLAGGAGEQFF
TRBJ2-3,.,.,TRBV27,TGTGCCAGCAGGGTAGGCACAGATACGCAGTATTTT,CASRVGTDTQYF
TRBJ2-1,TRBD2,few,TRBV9,TGTGCCAGCAGCAAAGGGGGGACTAGCGGGAGTTTTAGCTCCTACAATGAGCAGTTCTTC,CASSKGGTSGSFSSYNEQFF
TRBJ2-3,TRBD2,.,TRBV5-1,TGCGCCAGCAGCACCGGACTAGCGGGAAACACAGATACGCAGTATTTT,CASSTGLAGNTDTQYF
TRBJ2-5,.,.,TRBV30,TGTGCCGGGTGGGGTGACCAAGAGACCCAGTACTTC,CAGWGDQETQYF
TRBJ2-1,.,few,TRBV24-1,TGTGCCACCAAGGGAAGGGGCAATGAGCAGTTCTTC,CATKGRGNEQFF
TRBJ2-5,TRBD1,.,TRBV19,TGTGCCAGTAAGGACAGGGCGTCAGAGACCCAGTACTTC,CASKDRASETQYF
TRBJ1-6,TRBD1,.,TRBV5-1,TGCGCCAGCACCGACAGGGAGGATTCACCCCTCCACTTT,CASTDREDSPLHF
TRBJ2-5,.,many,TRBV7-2,TGTGCCAGCAGCCAGGGACCCCAGACGGGTGAGACCCAGTACTTC,CASSQGPQTGETQYF
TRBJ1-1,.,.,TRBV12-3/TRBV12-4,TGTGCCAGCATCCTGGGATTCGGGAACACTGAAGCTTTCTTT,CASILGFGNTEAFF
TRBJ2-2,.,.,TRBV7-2,TGTGCCAGCAGCTTACGTAGGACCCCGAACACCGGGGAGCTGTTTTTT,CASSLRRTPNTGELFF
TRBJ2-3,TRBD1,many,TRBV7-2,TGTGCCAGCAGCTTAGCTGGGACAGGGACGCAGTATTTT,CASSLAGTGTQYF
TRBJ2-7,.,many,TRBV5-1,TGCGCCAGCAGCTTGGGGGACTTCTACGAGCAGTACTTC,CASSLGDFYEQYF